This T cell receptor (beta chain) originates from a study of naive and memory T cell subsets. Two oligonucleotides, mixed equimolar, formed the beta constant-region primer covering TRBC1 and TRBC2. Ligated cDNA was amplified by four rounds of PCR with nested alpha and beta constant-region primers and SP2. MiXCR was run by TCRdb on the UMI-ligation and nested PCR reads, yielding one entry per CDR3 protein. Here the sample spans 10,000 or so distinct CDR3 sequences, around 5.6% being singletons. A word on this clonotype: Its antigen is still unknown.

CDR3 size: 15 residues. Germline CDR1 SNHLY, CDR2 FYNNEI. Trimming took 9 bases from V and 4 from J; bases not matched to a gene: 10. Study-wide results and caveats: Over 95% of naive TCR sequences appeared only once after error correction, unlike memory subsets.

The sample comprised CD4+ TEMRA cells from blood. Described subset: effector memory re-expressing CD45RA, CD45RA+ CD27-. The clonotype was recovered from a human donor in good health. The J gene is TRBJ2-3, the V gene TRBV2; TRBD2 agrees at 10 bases. The CDR3 bases are TGTGCCAGTGCCGGCAAGGGGACTAGCGCAGATACGCAGTATTTT. The encoded protein is CASAGKGTSADTQYF.